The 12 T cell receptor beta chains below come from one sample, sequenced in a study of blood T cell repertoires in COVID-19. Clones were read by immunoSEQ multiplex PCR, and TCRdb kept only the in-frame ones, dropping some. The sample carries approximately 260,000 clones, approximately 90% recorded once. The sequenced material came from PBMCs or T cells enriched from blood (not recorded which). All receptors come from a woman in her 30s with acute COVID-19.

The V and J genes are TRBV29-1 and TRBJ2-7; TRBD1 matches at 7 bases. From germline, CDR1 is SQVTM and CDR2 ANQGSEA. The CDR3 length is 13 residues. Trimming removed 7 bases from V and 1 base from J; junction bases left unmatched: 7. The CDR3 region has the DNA TGCAGCGCCCGGACAGGAGAATCCTACGAGCAGTACTTC. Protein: CSARTGESYEQYF.

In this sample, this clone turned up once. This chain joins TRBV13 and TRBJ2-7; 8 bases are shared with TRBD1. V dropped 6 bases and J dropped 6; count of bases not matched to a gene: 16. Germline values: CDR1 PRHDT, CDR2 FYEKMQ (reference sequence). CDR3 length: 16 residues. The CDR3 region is CASSLTSTDRGCEQYF. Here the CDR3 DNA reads TGTGCCAGCAGTCTTACTTCGACCGACAGGGGATGCGAGCAGTACTTC.

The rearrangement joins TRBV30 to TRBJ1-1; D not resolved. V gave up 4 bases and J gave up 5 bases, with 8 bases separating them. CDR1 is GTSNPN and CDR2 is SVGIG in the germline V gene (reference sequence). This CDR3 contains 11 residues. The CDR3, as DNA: TGTGCCTGGAATTCGAGAACTGAAGCTTTCTTT. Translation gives CAWNSRTEAFF.

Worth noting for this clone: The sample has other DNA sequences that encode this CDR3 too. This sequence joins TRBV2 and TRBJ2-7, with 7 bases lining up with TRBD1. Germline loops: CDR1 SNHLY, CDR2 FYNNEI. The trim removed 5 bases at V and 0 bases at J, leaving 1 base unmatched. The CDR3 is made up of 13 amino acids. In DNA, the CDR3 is TGTGCCAGCAGTAGACAGGGCTCCTACGAGCAGTACTTC. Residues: CASSRQGSYEQYF.

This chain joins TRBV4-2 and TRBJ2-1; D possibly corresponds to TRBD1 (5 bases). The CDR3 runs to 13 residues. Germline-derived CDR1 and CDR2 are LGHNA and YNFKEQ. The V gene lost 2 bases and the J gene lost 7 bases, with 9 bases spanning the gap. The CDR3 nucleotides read TGTGCCAGCAGCCAACAGGGTGGGAATGAGCAGTTCTTC. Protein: CASSQQGGNEQFF.

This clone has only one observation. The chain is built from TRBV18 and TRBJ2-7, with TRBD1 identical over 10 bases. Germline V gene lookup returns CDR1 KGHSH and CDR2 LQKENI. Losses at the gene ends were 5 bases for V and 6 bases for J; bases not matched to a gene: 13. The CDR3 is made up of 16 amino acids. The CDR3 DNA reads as TGTGCCAGCTCAACGGGTGGACAGGGGGGACGCGGCGAGCAGTACTTC. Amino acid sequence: CASSTGGQGGRGEQYF.

Written as DNA, the CDR3 is TGTGCCAGCACTGCAGGGGGATATCCCGGGGAGCTGTTTTTT. This translates into CASTAGGYPGELFF. The V and J genes are TRBV2 and TRBJ2-2; 7 bases fit TRBD1. The CDR3 is 14 amino acids. CDR1 and CDR2 from the germline V gene are SNHLY and FYNNEI. V lost 7 bases and J lost 6; bases outside the gene matches: 8.

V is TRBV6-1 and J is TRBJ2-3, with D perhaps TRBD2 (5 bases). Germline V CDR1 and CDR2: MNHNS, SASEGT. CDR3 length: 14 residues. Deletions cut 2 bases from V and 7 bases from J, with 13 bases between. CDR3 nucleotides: TGTGCCAGCAGTGAAATGGACTCCCGAAATACGCAGTATTTT. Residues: CASSEMDSRNTQYF.

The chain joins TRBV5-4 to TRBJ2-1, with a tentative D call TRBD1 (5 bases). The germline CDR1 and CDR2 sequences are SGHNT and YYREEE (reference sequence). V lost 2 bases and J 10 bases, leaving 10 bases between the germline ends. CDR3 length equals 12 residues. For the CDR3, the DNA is TGTGCCAGCAGCTTACAGGCGAAGGAGCAGTTCTTC. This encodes CASSLQAKEQFF. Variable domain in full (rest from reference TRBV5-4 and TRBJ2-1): ETGVTQSPTHLIKTRGQQVTLRCSSQSGHNTVSWYQQALGQGPQFIFQYYREEENGRGNFPPRFSGLQFPNYSSELNVNALELDDSALYLCASSLQAKEQFFGPGTRLTVL.

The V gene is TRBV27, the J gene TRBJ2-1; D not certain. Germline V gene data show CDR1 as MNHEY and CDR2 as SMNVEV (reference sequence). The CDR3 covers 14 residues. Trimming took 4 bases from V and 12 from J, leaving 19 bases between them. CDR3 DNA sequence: TGTGCCAGCAGTTCCGCCTCTTTCGGTGCCCCGCAGTTCTTC. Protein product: CASSSASFGAPQFF.

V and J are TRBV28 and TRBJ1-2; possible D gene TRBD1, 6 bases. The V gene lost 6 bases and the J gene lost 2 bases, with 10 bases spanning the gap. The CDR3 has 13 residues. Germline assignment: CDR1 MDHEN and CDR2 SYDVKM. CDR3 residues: CASRQGSNYGYTF. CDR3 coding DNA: TGTGCCAGCAGACAGGGATCCAACTATGGCTACACCTTC.

CDR3 in DNA: TGTGCCAGCTCACCACCGGGGACAGGGGCCACGAACCACGAGCAGTACTTC. Amino acids: CASSPPGTGATNHEQYF. The chain employs TRBV18 and TRBJ2-7, with 10 bases that match TRBD1. The CDR3 sequence is 17 residues long. Unmatched junction bases numbered 10, after V lost 0 bases and J lost 5 bases. Per germline, CDR1 KGHSH and CDR2 LQKENI.